This record covers a single TCR beta chain. Matching for age and sex applied to the controls, who were healthy donors. TEMRA cells were FACS-enriched and CD8+ and CD4+ T cells negatively isolated. An amount of RNA that ranged from roughly 0.5 to 1 ug was reverse transcribed with random hexamers. TCRdb called the immunoSEQ multiplex PCR reads again in MiXCR, with one record for every CDR3 protein. The sample yields about 130,000 distinct CDR3 sequences, about 95% seen once. The data originate from a study of CD8 T cells in Susac syndrome. This CDR3 has 15 amino acids. Trimming removed 2 bases at V and 8 bases at J, with 15 bases between. Looked up from germline, CDR1 is KGHDR and CDR2 is SFDVKD.

The chain links TRBV24-1 to TRBJ2-1; D is possibly TRBD2 (5 bases). The TCR comes from a human donor in good health. Specimen: CD4+ T cells from PBMCs. CDR3 nucleotides: TGTGCCACCAGTGATTGGGGTGGACTTAAAGATGAGCAGTTCTTC. Translation gives CATSDWGGLKDEQFF.